This entry features one T cell receptor beta chain sequence. As for the donors, each was a healthy bone marrow donor. The source of the sample is a study of cytomegalovirus exposure and HLA in healthy donors. 60 Vbeta and 13 Jbeta primers were used in PCR. TCRdb's table, derived via immunoSEQ multiplex PCR, lists solely in-frame clones and lacks some. The sample has some 200,000 clones, roughly 80% seen once. CDR1 and CDR2 (germline): SGHVS, FQNEAQ. V dropped 4 bases and J dropped 5; count of bases not matched to a gene: 13. This CDR3 spans 18 amino acids. Sequencing input: PBMCs. The rearrangement links TRBV7-8 to TRBJ2-5; 13 nucleotides align to TRBD2. The clonotype originates from a male donor in good health and CMV-seropositive. The CDR3 DNA follows: TGTGCCAGCAGCTCCAGACTAGCGGGGGGAATGGCGTGGGAGACCCAGTACTTC. Encoded protein: CASSSRLAGGMAWETQYF. Based on the CDR3 plus reference TRBV7-8 and TRBJ2-5, the full variable domain is GAGVSQSPRYKVAKRGQDVALRCDPISGHVSLFWYQQALGQGPEFLTYFQNEAQLDKSGLPSDRFFAERPEGSVSTLKIQRTQQEDSAVYLCASSSRLAGGMAWETQYFGPGTRLLVL.